One sample yielded the 31 T cell receptor beta chains listed below, sequenced in a study of molecular identifiers for immune sequencing clone quantification. TCRdb independently ran MiXCR on the PCR reads; one entry per CDR3 protein. The data hold about 630,000 distinct CDR3 sequences, with around 25% observed a single time. The source material was naive CD8+ T cells from blood, with Jurkat cell RNA spiked in. Subset indicated: FACS-sorted CD8+CD4-CCR7+CD45RA+ naive T cells. Every receptor here comes from a human donor in good health. Some libraries in this study had Jurkat cell RNA spiked in.

This clonotype was counted at least ten times. The chain carries TRBV19 and TRBJ2-3; TRBD1 aligns across 8 bases. Germline V gene lookup returns CDR1 LNHDA and CDR2 SQIVND (reference sequence). Losses at the gene ends were 2 bases for V and 0 bases for J; bases not matched to a gene: 1. There are 15 residues in the CDR3. The CDR3 spells CASSIWTGSTDTQYF. The CDR3 nucleotides are TGTGCCAGTAGTATATGGACAGGGAGCACAGATACGCAGTATTTT.

Notes on this clonotype: One end of the junction varies from germline; a read error may be responsible. V is TRBV11-2 and J is TRBJ2-3; D might be TRBD1 or TRBD2, each matching 5 bases. The germline CDR1 and CDR2 sequences are SGHAT and FQNNGV. The CDR3 is 15 residues long. As DNA, the CDR3 is TGTGCCCGCCGCTTAGGGGTTTCTAGCACAGCTACGCAGTATTTT. This codes for CARRLGVSSTATQYF.

Concerning this clonotype: A much more abundant neighbour one base away suggests this may be a read error. This chain joins TRBV4-1 and TRBJ2-7; 8 bases are a match to TRBD2. The CDR3 runs 16 residues. The V gene's germline CDR1 is MGHRA and CDR2 YSYEKL. V gave up 3 bases and J gave up 4 bases; unmatched junction bases: 11. The CDR3 is CASSHVLVSGDYEQYF. The CDR3 region has the DNA TGCGCCAGCAGCCATGTACTTGTTAGCGGGGATTACGAGCAGTACTTC.

The V call is TRBV28, the J call TRBJ2-4, with D perhaps TRBD1 (6 bases). CDR1 is MDHEN, CDR2 SYDVKM, per germline. Trimming removed 4 bases from V and 4 bases from J, with 20 bases in between. The CDR3 sequence is 17 residues long. CDR3 region: CASSSELVGQRKNIQYF. CDR3 nucleotide sequence: TGTGCCAGCAGTTCCGAATTGGTAGGACAGCGAAAAAACATTCAGTACTTC.

This clonotype was counted only a few times. The rearrangement links TRBV14 to TRBJ2-5; D remains ambiguous. V lost 2 bases and J lost 1, with 5 bases in between. Germline V CDR1 and CDR2: SGHDN, FVKESK. This CDR3 contains 13 residues. CDR3 coding DNA: TGTGCCAGCAGCCAAAACATCCAAGAGACCCAGTACTTC. Its protein product is CASSQNIQETQYF.

The sample holds a few counts of this clonotype. The chain combines TRBV27 with TRBJ1-6, with D uncertain. CDR1 is MNHEY and CDR2 is SMNVEV in the germline V gene (reference sequence). This CDR3 comprises 16 residues. V was clipped by 2 bases and J by 4 bases, with 12 bases between them. The CDR3 DNA sequence: TGTGCCAGCAGTTTAATCGATAGTCTTTATAATTCACCCCTCCACTTT. It specifies CASSLIDSLYNSPLHF.

This clonotype was found a few times. The rearrangement links TRBV11-2 to TRBJ2-5; the D gene is possibly TRBD1 (5 bases). There are 15 residues in the CDR3. Trimming cost V 3 bases and J 3 bases, with 14 bases left between them. Germline V gene lookup returns CDR1 SGHAT and CDR2 FQNNGV. CDR3 protein: CASSFSTVKEETQYF. For the CDR3, the DNA is TGTGCCAGCAGCTTTTCGACAGTCAAGGAAGAGACCCAGTACTTC.

On this clonotype: Germline is not matched at one junction end, which may reflect a read error. V gene TRBV29-1 combines with J gene TRBJ2-3; 11 bases agree with TRBD2. Germline assignment: CDR1 SQVTM and CDR2 ANQGSEA. This CDR3 has 14 residues. The CDR3 is CSDPASGRTDAQYF. For the CDR3, the DNA is TGCAGCGACCCGGCTAGCGGGAGGACAGATGCGCAGTATTTT.

This clonotype was recorded at least ten times. This sequence joins TRBV4-3 and TRBJ1-6, with D possibly matching TRBD1 (5 bases). Per germline, CDR1 LGHNA and CDR2 YSLEER. This CDR3 spans 19 amino acids. V shed 2 bases and J shed 3 bases, with 20 bases lying between them. The CDR3 bases are TGCGCCAGCAGCCAAAGCTGGGGCCCGTCGACAGTCTATAATTCACCCCTCCACTTT. Its protein product is CASSQSWGPSTVYNSPLHF.

This clonotype was seen repeatedly, ten times or more. V gene TRBV30 combines with J gene TRBJ2-7; D gene unclear. Germline CDR1 GTSNPN, CDR2 SVGIG (reference sequence). This CDR3 contains 12 residues. V gave up 2 bases and J gave up 2 bases, with 7 bases separating them. The CDR3 DNA follows: TGTGCCTGGAGTACCGTAGCCTACGAGCAGTACTTC. Protein: CAWSTVAYEQYF.

In its sample, this clonotype was seen a few times. Here the CDR3 reads CSARAGNEQFF. In DNA, the CDR3 is TGCAGTGCTAGAGCGGGGAATGAGCAGTTCTTC. This sequence joins TRBV20-1 and TRBJ2-1, with D maybe TRBD2 (5 bases). Trimming shortened V by 1 base and J by 7 bases, and 5 bases separated the two germline ends. Germline lookup yields CDR1 DFQATT and CDR2 SNEGSKA (reference sequence). The CDR3 runs to 11 residues.

This clonotype was detected many times. This rearrangement joins TRBV4-3 to TRBJ1-1; 9 bases agree with TRBD1. V lost 2 bases and J lost 1; bases outside the gene matches: 2. This CDR3 is 15 amino acids long. CDR1 LGHNA and CDR2 YSLEER come from the germline V gene. Here the CDR3 reads CASSQWTGENTEAFF. Written as DNA, the CDR3 is TGCGCCAGCAGCCAATGGACAGGGGAGAACACTGAAGCTTTCTTT.

This rearrangement joins TRBV7-9 to TRBJ2-2; D call uncertain. This CDR3 is 16 amino acids long. V shed 6 bases and J shed 1 base, with 15 bases lying between them. Germline V gene sequence: CDR1 SEHNR, CDR2 FQNEAQ (reference sequence). The CDR3 DNA sequence: TGTGCCAGCAGTCCCCTTCAGGTTATGAACACCGGGGAGCTGTTTTTT. It codes for CASSPLQVMNTGELFF.

This clonotype has a handful of counts. This chain's CDR3 is CASSQVGLSVFGTGELFF. CDR3 sequence (DNA): TGCGCCAGCAGCCAAGTTGGTCTTTCCGTTTTCGGCACCGGGGAGCTGTTTTTT. The chain has TRBV4-1 and TRBJ2-2; D unresolved. This CDR3 spans 18 amino acids. Germline lookup yields CDR1 MGHRA and CDR2 YSYEKL. Trimming took 1 base from V and 4 from J, leaving 19 bases between them.

The V gene is TRBV11-2, the J gene TRBJ2-2; 8 nucleotides align to TRBD1. J was trimmed by 6 bases and V by 4 bases; bases with no gene match: 7. Germline values: CDR1 SGHAT, CDR2 FQNNGV. The CDR3 is 15 amino acids. CDR3 in amino acids: CASSYRTGTAGELFF. The CDR3 nucleotides read TGTGCCAGCAGCTACCGGACAGGGACGGCCGGGGAGCTGTTTTTT.

The chain carries TRBV5-6 and TRBJ1-5; unclear D gene. CDR1 SGHDT and CDR2 YYEEEE come from the germline V gene. This CDR3 comprises 17 residues. V was cut by 0 bases and J by 6 bases, with 19 bases left in between. As DNA, the CDR3 is TGTGCCAGCAGCTTGGGTGGCAGGAGGCGTGTTGCTCAGCCCCAGCATTTT. Amino acid sequence: CASSLGGRRRVAQPQHF.

The rearrangement links TRBV12-3 or TRBV12-4 to TRBJ1-2; TRBD1 matches 7 bases. The CDR3 has 13 amino acids. V shed 6 bases and J 6 bases; nucleotides not matched to a gene: 7. The CDR3 sequence is CASSWSGGHGYTF. CDR3 nucleotide sequence: TGTGCCAGCAGCTGGTCAGGGGGTCATGGCTACACCTTC.

Concerning this clonotype itself: One junction end does not reproduce the germline sequence, and a read error may be involved. The V and J genes are TRBV7-9 and TRBJ2-2, with 11 bases matching TRBD1. The CDR3 has 16 amino acids. CDR1 is SEHNR, CDR2 FQNEAQ, per germline (reference sequence). In DNA form, the CDR3 reads TGTGCCACCAGCTCACGGGACAGGGGGAACACCGGGGAGCTGTATTTT. Translated: CATSSRDRGNTGELYF.

This clonotype was picked up one time. V gene TRBV5-1 combines with J gene TRBJ1-1, with a possible D match to TRBD1 (6 bases). Looked up from germline, CDR1 is SGHRS and CDR2 is YFSETQ. This CDR3 is 17 amino acids long. The V gene lost 2 bases and the J gene lost 4 bases, with 21 bases spanning the gap. The CDR3 sequence is CASSFLRGGLDVTEAFF. The CDR3 coding sequence is TGCGCCAGCAGCTTTTTAAGGGGGGGCCTTGATGTCACTGAAGCTTTCTTT.

This clonotype was seen at least ten times. J is TRBJ2-6 and V is TRBV7-9; 7 bases match TRBD1. CDR1 SEHNR and CDR2 FQNEAQ come from the germline V gene (reference sequence). V lost 7 bases to trimming and J lost 0 bases; unmatched junction nucleotides: 9. The CDR3 has 17 residues. In nucleotides, the CDR3 is TGTGCCAGCACTCGACAGGGCCAGAACTCTGGGGCCAACGTCCTGACTTTC. Protein sequence: CASTRQGQNSGANVLTF.

The rearrangement links TRBV7-2 to TRBJ2-5; D might be TRBD2 (6 bases). The V and J ends lost 0 bases and 2 bases respectively, with 13 bases between them. Germline V gives CDR1 SGHTA, CDR2 FQGNSA. CDR3 length equals 16 residues. The CDR3 DNA follows: TGTGCCAGCAGCTTAGCGGATCCGGAGGGTCAAGAGACCCAGTACTTC. It translates to CASSLADPEGQETQYF. Full variable domain (missing parts from reference TRBV7-2 and TRBJ2-5): GAGVSQSPSNKVTEKGKDVELRCDPISGHTALYWYRQSLGQGLEFLIYFQGNSAPDKSGLPSDRFSAERTGGSVSTLTIQRTQQEDSAVYLCASSLADPEGQETQYFGPGTRLLVL.

The chain combines TRBV6-5 with TRBJ2-3, with D possibly matching TRBD2 (6 bases). The CDR3 spans 15 residues. Germline CDR1 reads MNHEY; CDR2 reads SVGAGI. Trimming stripped 7 bases from V and 0 bases from J, with 14 bases between. The CDR3 nucleotides read TGTGCCAGCACCCCACCAGGGACTAGCACAGATACGCAGTATTTT. Translation: CASTPPGTSTDTQYF.

The V gene is TRBV7-8, the J gene TRBJ2-7; perhaps TRBD2 as D (6 bases). The CDR3 covers 14 residues. The germline V and J ends were trimmed by 0 bases and 4 bases, with 10 bases remaining between them. Looked up from germline, CDR1 is SGHVS and CDR2 is FQNEAQ. The CDR3 protein is CASSLAGLLYEQYF. CDR3 DNA sequence: TGTGCCAGCAGCTTAGCGGGACTCCTATACGAGCAGTACTTC.

Notes on this clonotype: This may be a read error: a much more frequent sequence differs by one nucleotide. This rearrangement joins TRBV7-9 to TRBJ1-1; no firm D call. CDR1 is SEHNR and CDR2 is FQNEAQ in the germline V gene (reference sequence). The CDR3 is 12 residues long. DNA for the CDR3: TGTGCCTGCAGCTTTTATCAGACTGAAGCTTTCTTT. Protein: CACSFYQTEAFF.

This clonotype appeared a few times. The gene calls are TRBV29-1 and TRBJ2-2, with D hard to call. Between the trimmed V and J ends, which lost 2 bases and 1 base, there was a span of 5 bases. Looked up from germline, CDR1 is SQVTM and CDR2 is ANQGSEA. This CDR3 has 13 residues. The CDR3 DNA is TGCAGCGTTGAAAGTCAGAACACCGGGGAGCTGTTTTTT. Encoded protein: CSVESQNTGELFF.

As for this clonotype: It may be a read error: a sequence one base away is much more abundant. This rearrangement joins TRBV7-6 to TRBJ2-5; TRBD2 matches 8 bases. This CDR3 comprises 15 residues. CDR1 and CDR2 from the germline V gene are SGHVS and FNYEAQ. This chain's CDR3 is CASSYISGGQETQCF. The CDR3 nucleotides are TGTGCCAGCAGCTATATTTCGGGAGGGCAAGAGACCCAGTGCTTC.

This clonotype has only a few counts. This chain uses TRBV14 with TRBJ2-3; possible D gene TRBD2, 5 bases. CDR3 length equals 17 residues. The germline CDR1 and CDR2 sequences are SGHDN and FVKESK. The germline V and J ends were trimmed by 0 bases and 0 bases, with 13 bases remaining between them. The CDR3 DNA follows: TGTGCCAGCAGCCAAGATATGGGCGGACTTAGCACAGATACGCAGTATTTT. It specifies CASSQDMGGLSTDTQYF.

The sample holds many counts of this clonotype. V gene TRBV29-1 combines with J gene TRBJ2-7; 12 bases align to TRBD2. The CDR3 sequence is 15 residues long. With 0 bases clipped from V and 3 bases from J, the junction kept 3 bases outside the gene matches. Germline-derived CDR1 and CDR2 are SQVTM and ANQGSEA. The CDR3 is CSVEERLAGVYEQYF. The CDR3 DNA is TGCAGCGTTGAAGAAAGACTAGCGGGGGTCTACGAGCAGTACTTC.

Of note for this clonotype: The junction shows a germline mismatch at one end, possibly a read error. This chain joins TRBV4-3 and TRBJ1-1, with D tentatively TRBD1 (5 bases). Germline CDR1 is LGHNA and CDR2 is YSLEER. This CDR3 is built from 13 residues. The CDR3 DNA sequence: TGCGCCTGCAGCCAAGAGAGGGGAACTGAAGCTTTCTTT. Amino acids: CACSQERGTEAFF.

This chain connects TRBV5-6 to TRBJ1-4, with 9 bases lining up with TRBD1. CDR3 length equals 16 residues. Germline loops: CDR1 SGHDT, CDR2 YYEEEE. Trimming at V came to 0 bases and at J to 8 bases, leaving 8 bases not matched to a gene. The CDR3 bases are TGTGCCAGCAGCTTGGGCCCGGACAGGGGATTCGAAAAACTGTTTTTT. Protein product: CASSLGPDRGFEKLFF.

This clonotype was seen a handful of times. A read error may explain this, as a much larger clone is one base away. Here the CDR3 reads CTWSVRAQPQHF. CDR3 sequence (DNA): TGTACCTGGAGTGTACGGGCCCAGCCCCAGCATTTT. The chain combines TRBV30 with TRBJ1-5, with D unclear. Germline CDR1 and CDR2: GTSNPN and SVGIG (reference sequence). The CDR3 runs 12 residues. The full variable domain, in which reference TRBV30 and TRBJ1-5 provide the parts outside the CDR3, is SQTIHQWPATLVQPVGSPLSLECTVEGTSNPNLYWYRQAAGRGLQLLFYSVGIGQISSEVPQNLSASRPQDRQFILSSKKLLLSDSGFYLCTWSVRAQPQHFGDGTRLSIL.